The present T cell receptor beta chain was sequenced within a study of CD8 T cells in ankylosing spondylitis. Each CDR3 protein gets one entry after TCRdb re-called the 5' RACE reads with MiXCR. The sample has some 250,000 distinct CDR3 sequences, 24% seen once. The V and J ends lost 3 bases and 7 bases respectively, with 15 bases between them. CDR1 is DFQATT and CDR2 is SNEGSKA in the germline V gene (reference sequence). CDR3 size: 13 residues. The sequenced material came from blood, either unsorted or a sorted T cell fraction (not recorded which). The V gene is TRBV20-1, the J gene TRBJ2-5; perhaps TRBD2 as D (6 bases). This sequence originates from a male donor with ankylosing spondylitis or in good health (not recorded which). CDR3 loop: CSASIGVAVTQYF. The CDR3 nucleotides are TGCAGTGCTAGTATTGGGGTAGCGGTGACCCAGTACTTC.